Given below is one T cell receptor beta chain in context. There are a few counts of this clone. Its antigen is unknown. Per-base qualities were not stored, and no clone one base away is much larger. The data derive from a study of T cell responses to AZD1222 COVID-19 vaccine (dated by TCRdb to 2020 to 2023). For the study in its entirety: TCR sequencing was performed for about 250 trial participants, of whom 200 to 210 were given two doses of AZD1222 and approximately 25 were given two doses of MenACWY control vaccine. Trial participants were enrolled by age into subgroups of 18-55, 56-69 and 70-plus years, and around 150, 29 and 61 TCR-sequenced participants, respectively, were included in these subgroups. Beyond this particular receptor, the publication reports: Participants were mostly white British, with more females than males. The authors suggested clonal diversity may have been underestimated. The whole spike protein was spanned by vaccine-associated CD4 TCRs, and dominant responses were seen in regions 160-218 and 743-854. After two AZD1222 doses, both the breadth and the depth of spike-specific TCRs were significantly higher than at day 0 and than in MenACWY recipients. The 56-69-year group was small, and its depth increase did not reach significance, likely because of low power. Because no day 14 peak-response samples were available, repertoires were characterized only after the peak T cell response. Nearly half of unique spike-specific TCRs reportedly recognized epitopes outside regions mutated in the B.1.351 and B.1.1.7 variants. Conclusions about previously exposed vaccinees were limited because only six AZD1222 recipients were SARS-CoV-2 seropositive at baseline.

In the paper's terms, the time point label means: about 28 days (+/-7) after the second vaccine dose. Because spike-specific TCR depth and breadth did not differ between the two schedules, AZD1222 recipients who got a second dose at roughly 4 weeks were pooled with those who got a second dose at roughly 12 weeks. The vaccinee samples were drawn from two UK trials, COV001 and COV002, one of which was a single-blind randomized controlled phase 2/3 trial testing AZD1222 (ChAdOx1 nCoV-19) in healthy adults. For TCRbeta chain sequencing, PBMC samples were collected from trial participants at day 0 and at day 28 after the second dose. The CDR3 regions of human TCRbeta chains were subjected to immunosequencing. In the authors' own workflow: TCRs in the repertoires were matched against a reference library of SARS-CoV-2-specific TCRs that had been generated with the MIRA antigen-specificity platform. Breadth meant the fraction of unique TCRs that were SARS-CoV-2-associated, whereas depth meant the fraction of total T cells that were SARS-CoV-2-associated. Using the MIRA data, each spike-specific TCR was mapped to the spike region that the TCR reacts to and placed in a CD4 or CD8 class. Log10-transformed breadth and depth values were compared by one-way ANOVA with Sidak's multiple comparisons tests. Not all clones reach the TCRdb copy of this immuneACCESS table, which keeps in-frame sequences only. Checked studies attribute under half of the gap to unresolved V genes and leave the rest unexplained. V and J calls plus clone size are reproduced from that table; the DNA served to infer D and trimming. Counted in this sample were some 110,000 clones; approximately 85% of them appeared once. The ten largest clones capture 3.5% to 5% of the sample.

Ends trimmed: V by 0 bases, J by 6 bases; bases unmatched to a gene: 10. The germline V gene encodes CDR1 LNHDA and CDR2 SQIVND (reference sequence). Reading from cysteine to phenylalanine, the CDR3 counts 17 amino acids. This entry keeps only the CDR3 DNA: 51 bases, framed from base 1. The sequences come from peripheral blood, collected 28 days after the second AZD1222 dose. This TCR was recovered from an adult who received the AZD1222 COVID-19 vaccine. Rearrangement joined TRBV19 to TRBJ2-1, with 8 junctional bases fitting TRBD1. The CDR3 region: CASSIESGRQGRNEQFF. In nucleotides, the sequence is TGTGCCAGTAGTATAGAGTCGGGGAGACAGGGGCGCAATGAGCAGTTCTTC.